This entry lists 23 T cell receptor beta chains sequenced from one sample in a study of shared clonotypes between healthy human individuals. Sequenced by immunoSEQ multiplex PCR; TCRdb stores in-frame clones only, minus some. In the table there are some 2,000,000 clones, around 95% of which are singletons. Sequences were obtained from naive CD4+ T cells sorted from blood. As for subset: CD45RA+ positively selected. The receptors come from a young man in good health.

The V and J genes are TRBV13 and TRBJ2-1; 7 bases are a match to TRBD2. The germline gives CDR1 PRHDT, CDR2 FYEKMQ (reference sequence). J was trimmed by 5 bases and V by 5 bases; bases with no gene match: 6. This CDR3 has 14 amino acids. The CDR3 nucleotides are TGTGCCAGCAGCCGACTAGCTGAAAACAATGAGCAGTTCTTC. It translates to CASSRLAENNEQFF.

The V gene is TRBV5-4, the J gene TRBJ2-1; TRBD2 aligns across 11 bases. CDR1 is SGHNT, CDR2 YYREEE, per germline (reference sequence). The CDR3 length is 15 residues. J was trimmed by 8 bases and V by 6 bases; bases with no gene match: 10. The CDR3 loop is CASTIMTSGKDEQFF. In DNA, the CDR3 is TGTGCCAGCACCATCATGACTAGCGGGAAGGATGAGCAGTTCTTC.

This clone has a handful of counts. The same CDR3 is also encoded by other DNA sequences in this sample. This chain uses TRBV5-1 with TRBJ2-7; 14 bases are shared with TRBD2. This CDR3 has 14 residues. The V gene's germline CDR1 is SGHRS and CDR2 YFSETQ. V gave up 3 bases and J gave up 6 bases; unmatched junction bases: 2. DNA of the CDR3: TGCGCCAGCAGCTCGGGACTAGCGGGAGCCGAGCAGTACTTC. It translates to CASSSGLAGAEQYF.

V usage is TRBV6-1 and J usage is TRBJ2-4; either TRBD1 or TRBD2 may fit D (5 bases each). This CDR3 is built from 15 residues. The V and J ends lost 6 bases and 9 bases respectively, with 21 bases between them. In germline, CDR1 is MNHNS, CDR2 SASEGT. CDR3 loop: CASRDLGPGTTIQYF. The CDR3 nucleotides are TGTGCCAGCAGGGACTTGGGCCCCGGGACCACCATTCAGTACTTC.

The chain has TRBV6-1 and TRBJ1-2; D not certain. This CDR3 region has 12 residues. V shed 7 bases and J shed 4 bases, with 10 bases lying between them. Germline loops: CDR1 MNHNS, CDR2 SASEGT. The DNA of the CDR3 is TGTGCCAGCATCGGGGTCCGCTATGGCTACACCTTC. Translated, it gives CASIGVRYGYTF.

The chain uses TRBV4-3 and TRBJ1-5; 7 nucleotides align to TRBD1. The CDR3 is 13 amino acids. With V trimmed by 1 base and J by 10 bases, 4 bases remained unmatched. The germline V gene has CDR1 LGHNA and CDR2 YSLEER. CDR3 bases: TGCGCCAGCAGCCAAGGCCAGGGGGGCCCCCAGCATTTT. It is translated as CASSQGQGGPQHF.

The rearrangement uses TRBV2 and TRBJ1-6, with TRBD1 identical over 12 bases. CDR1 is SNHLY and CDR2 is FYNNEI in the germline V gene. This CDR3 has 15 residues. V dropped 4 bases and J dropped 9; count of bases not matched to a gene: 4. For the CDR3, the DNA is TGTGCCAGCAGTGGAGGGGGACAGGGGGCTTCACCCCTCCACTTT. Protein product: CASSGGGQGASPLHF.

On this clone itself: The sample carries other DNA sequences with the same CDR3. The chain couples TRBV10-3 to TRBJ1-2; D remains ambiguous. The CDR3 extends over 13 amino acids. Germline V lookup: CDR1 ENHRY, CDR2 SYGVKD. V was clipped by 0 bases and J by 2 bases, with 4 bases between them. The CDR3 bases are TGTGCCATCAGTGAGTCTAGGAACTATGGCTACACCTTC. Amino acids: CAISESRNYGYTF.

Only one count was recorded for this clone. This chain joins TRBV28 and TRBJ2-7; 8 bases fit TRBD1. After removal of 6 bases from V and 6 bases from J, the junction contained 4 bases not matched to a gene. This CDR3 is built from 12 residues. From germline, CDR1 is MDHEN and CDR2 SYDVKM. The CDR3 nucleotides are TGTGCCAGCAGACAAGACAGGGGCGAGCAGTACTTC. Translating it yields CASRQDRGEQYF.

The V call is TRBV7-3, the J call TRBJ2-2, with D possibly TRBD2 on 6 matching bases. This CDR3 contains 14 residues. Trimming removed 5 bases at V and 5 bases at J, with 12 bases between. The germline V gene encodes CDR1 SGHTA and CDR2 FQGTGA. The CDR3 bases are TGTGCCAGCAGCGGAGGGGCCTCGACCGGGGAGCTGTTTTTT. Translating gives CASSGGASTGELFF.

The V call is TRBV21-1, the J call TRBJ1-2. TRBV21-1 corresponds to a pseudogene. The CDR3 is 14 residues long. In DNA, the CDR3 is TGTGCCAGCAGCAAAGGAGAGGGCCACTATGGCTACACCTTC. It codes for CASSKGEGHYGYTF.

V is TRBV15 and J is TRBJ2-7, with 7 bases identical to TRBD1. The length of the CDR3 is 15 residues. CDR1 is LNHNV, CDR2 YYDKDF, per germline (reference sequence). V shed 0 bases, J shed 6 bases, and the junction held 8 bases outside the gene matches. CDR3 loop: CATSRDSGGDLEQYF. DNA for the CDR3: TGTGCCACCAGCAGAGATTCAGGGGGAGATCTCGAGCAGTACTTC.

The J gene is TRBJ1-1, the V gene TRBV14, with D uncertain. V was shortened by 1 base and J by 7 bases, with 13 bases between the two germline ends. Germline V gene sequence: CDR1 SGHDN, CDR2 FVKESK. The CDR3 contains 14 residues. CDR3 residues: CASSQVSHSLEAFF. DNA for the CDR3: TGTGCCAGCAGCCAAGTGTCCCACTCCCTTGAAGCTTTCTTT.

V and J are TRBV13 and TRBJ2-7; 7 nucleotides line up with TRBD2. After removal of 4 bases from V and 9 bases from J, the junction contained 12 bases not matched to a gene. This CDR3 has 14 amino acids. CDR1 is PRHDT, CDR2 FYEKMQ, per germline (reference sequence). The CDR3: CASSSPGTNTGQYF. The CDR3, as DNA: TGTGCCAGCAGCTCCCCCGGGACTAACACTGGGCAGTACTTC.

The chain uses TRBV30 and TRBJ1-2, with 7 bases lining up with TRBD1. This CDR3 has 17 amino acids. Trimming cost V 3 bases and J 6 bases; bases outside gene matches: 19. The germline V gene has CDR1 GTSNPN and CDR2 SVGIG (reference sequence). CDR3 bases: TGTGCCTGGAGCCCAGGGGGAAGACCTTCAATCGGAGATGGCTACACCTTC. Protein product: CAWSPGGRPSIGDGYTF.

This clone was seen a single time. The V call is TRBV6-6, the J call TRBJ2-7; the D gene is possibly TRBD1 (6 bases). There are 12 residues in the CDR3. V lost 2 bases and J 6 bases, leaving 8 bases between the germline ends. Germline assignment: CDR1 MNHNY and CDR2 SVGAGI (reference sequence). The CDR3 reads CASSYHRAEQYF. In DNA, the CDR3 is TGTGCCAGCAGTTACCACAGGGCCGAGCAGTACTTC.

The rearrangement links TRBV5-1 to TRBJ2-7; D is uncertain. The germline V and J ends were trimmed by 4 bases and 6 bases, with 11 bases remaining between them. The CDR3 is 12 residues long. CDR1 is SGHRS, CDR2 YFSETQ, per germline. This chain's CDR3 is CASSPTSLEQYF. CDR3 DNA: TGCGCCAGCAGCCCAACCTCCCTCGAGCAGTACTTC.

The chain joins TRBV6-1 to TRBJ1-5; D possibly corresponds to TRBD1 (5 bases). The CDR3 extends over 15 amino acids. Deletions cut 4 bases from V and 2 bases from J, with 12 bases between. The germline V gene encodes CDR1 MNHNS and CDR2 SASEGT. CDR3 nucleotide sequence: TGTGCCAGCAGTGCCGAAGAGACAGGCAATCAGCCCCAGCATTTT. This codes for CASSAEETGNQPQHF.

The J gene is TRBJ2-3, the V gene TRBV19, with D perhaps matching TRBD1 (6 bases). This CDR3 is 17 amino acids long. The ends were cut back, 5 bases at V and 0 bases at J, with 18 bases in the middle. Germline lookup yields CDR1 LNHDA and CDR2 SQIVND (reference sequence). CDR3 in DNA: TGTGCCAGTAGTCCCACCCGGTTAGGGGGAAGCACAGATACGCAGTATTTT. Protein sequence: CASSPTRLGGSTDTQYF.

The chain carries TRBV12-5 and TRBJ2-1; 7 positions agree with TRBD1. CDR1 and CDR2 from the germline V gene are LGHNT and FRNRAP. CDR3 length equals 14 residues. V shed 6 bases, J shed 3 bases, and the junction held 5 bases outside the gene matches. CDR3 sequence (DNA): TGTGCTAGTGGCTTCGGACAGGACTACAATGAGCAGTTCTTC. Protein sequence: CASGFGQDYNEQFF.

The chain has TRBV13 and TRBJ2-3; 7 nucleotides align to TRBD1. The CDR3 extends over 14 amino acids. Germline V gives CDR1 PRHDT, CDR2 FYEKMQ (reference sequence). The junction had 7 bases not matched to a gene; V was cut back by 9 bases and J by 1 base. The CDR3 here is CASDRQGGTDTQYF. CDR3 nucleotide sequence: TGTGCCAGTGACAGACAGGGTGGCACAGATACGCAGTATTTT.

This chain uses TRBV10-3 with TRBJ2-7, with 10 bases aligning to TRBD2. With 0 bases clipped from V and 3 bases from J, the junction kept 2 bases outside the gene matches. In germline, CDR1 is ENHRY, CDR2 SYGVKD. The length of the CDR3 is 15 residues. CDR3 in DNA: TGTGCCATCAGTGAGTCGCCTAGCGGGAGCTACGAGCAGTACTTC. It is translated as CAISESPSGSYEQYF.

The gene calls are TRBV5-1 and TRBJ2-1; D possibly uses TRBD1 or TRBD2 (5 bases each). The V gene's germline CDR1 is SGHRS and CDR2 YFSETQ. V dropped 3 bases and J dropped 8 bases, with 18 bases sitting between them. The CDR3 has 15 amino acids. The CDR3 spells CASSSDGTVGHEQFF. The CDR3 coding sequence is TGCGCCAGCAGCTCGGACGGGACCGTGGGCCATGAGCAGTTCTTC.